The rows below give T cell receptor beta chains drawn from one sample of a study of identical twins. TCRdb ran MiXCR on the 5' RACE reads and lists one entry per CDR3 protein. Among 400,000 to 500,000 distinct CDR3 sequences listed, about a fifth were seen once. The sample comprised naive T cells sorted from blood. The source of these receptors is a man in his forties or fifties in good health. Both conserved end residues are part of each CDR3. D genes are given only for firm matches. Clone size is given for some rows only: seen once, a few or many times, or a class if the clone is expanded.

clone size: few; D gene: NA; V gene: TRBV29-1; J gene: TRBJ2-5; CDR3 DNA: TGCAGCGTTGACCCTAGGCAAGAGACCCAGTACTTC; CDR3 protein: CSVDPRQETQYF
clone size: NA; D gene: NA; V gene: TRBV6-1; J gene: TRBJ2-1; CDR3 DNA: TGTGCCAGCATAGGGAAGGGCAGAGTTTATAACAATGAGCAGTTCTTC; CDR3 protein: CASIGKGRVYNNEQFF
clone size: NA; D gene: TRBD1; V gene: TRBV6-5; J gene: TRBJ1-2; CDR3 DNA: TGTGCCAGCAGTTACTCGAGGGGGCCTCGAGTTGGCTACACCTTC; CDR3 protein: CASSYSRGPRVGYTF
clone size: many; D gene: NA; V gene: TRBV10-1; J gene: TRBJ2-1; CDR3 DNA: TGCGCCAGCAGGTCCAGCTCCTACAATGAGCAGTTCTTC; CDR3 protein: CASRSSSYNEQFF
clone size: few; D gene: TRBD2; V gene: TRBV28; J gene: TRBJ2-7; CDR3 DNA: TGTGCCAGCCCTCCGGGCGGGAGCTTTCCCCCCGGGGAGCAGTACTTC; CDR3 protein: CASPPGGSFPPGEQYF
clone size: NA; D gene: NA; V gene: TRBV12-3/TRBV12-4; J gene: TRBJ2-2; CDR3 DNA: TGTGCCAGCACTAAACGGGCAGGGCACACCGGGGAGCTGTTTTTT; CDR3 protein: CASTKRAGHTGELFF
clone size: few; D gene: TRBD2; V gene: TRBV20-1; J gene: TRBJ2-4; CDR3 DNA: TGCAGTGCTAGATTACTAGCGTCGGCCTCGAAAAACATTCAGTACTTC; CDR3 protein: CSARLLASASKNIQYF
clone size: NA; D gene: NA; V gene: TRBV6-5; J gene: TRBJ2-7; CDR3 DNA: TGTGCCAGCAGTTACTCCTACGTGGCGGGTGGGAGCTCCTACGAGCAGTACTTC; CDR3 protein: CASSYSYVAGGSSYEQYF
clone size: few; D gene: TRBD2; V gene: TRBV20-1; J gene: TRBJ2-5; CDR3 DNA: TGCAGTGCCGAATACTTTAGCGGGGGCTACCAAGAGACCCAGTACTTC; CDR3 protein: CSAEYFSGGYQETQYF
clone size: many; D gene: NA; V gene: TRBV7-9; J gene: TRBJ1-6; CDR3 DNA: TGTGCCAGCAGCTTAGGGGGCGGTAATGGTAATTCACCCCTCCACTTT; CDR3 protein: CASSLGGGNGNSPLHF
clone size: many; D gene: TRBD2; V gene: TRBV20-1; J gene: TRBJ2-1; CDR3 DNA: TGCAGTGCTGGGGAAGTTAGCGGGGGAACTTACAATGAGCAGTTCTTC; CDR3 protein: CSAGEVSGGTYNEQFF
clone size: once; D gene: NA; V gene: TRBV6-5; J gene: TRBJ2-7; CDR3 DNA: TGTGCCAGCAGTTACGAATTCACAGTGGACTCCTACGAGCAGTACTTC; CDR3 protein: CASSYEFTVDSYEQYF
clone size: many; D gene: NA; V gene: TRBV5-6; J gene: TRBJ1-5; CDR3 DNA: TGTGCCAGCAGCTTGTTCTATGACAGCCGCAATCAGCCCCAGCATTTT; CDR3 protein: CASSLFYDSRNQPQHF
clone size: many; D gene: TRBD2; V gene: TRBV4-2; J gene: TRBJ2-1; CDR3 DNA: TGTGCCAGCAGCCAAGATGGGGCTAGCGGGAGGTACAATGAGCAGTTCTTC; CDR3 protein: CASSQDGASGRYNEQFF
clone size: NA; D gene: NA; V gene: TRBV4-3; J gene: TRBJ2-2; CDR3 DNA: TGCGCCAGCAGCCAAGATCCCGGGACAATGACTGGGGAGCTGTTTTTT; CDR3 protein: CASSQDPGTMTGELFF
clone size: few; D gene: NA; V gene: TRBV27; J gene: TRBJ1-5; CDR3 DNA: TGTGCCAGCAGTTTATCGGGGCTGTATAGCAATCAGCCCCAGCATTTT; CDR3 protein: CASSLSGLYSNQPQHF
clone size: NA; D gene: NA; V gene: TRBV20-1; J gene: TRBJ2-7; CDR3 DNA: TGCAGTGCTATCTACCCAGGGATCCCTGGCGAGCAGTACTTC; CDR3 protein: CSAIYPGIPGEQYF
clone size: many; D gene: TRBD2; V gene: TRBV5-1; J gene: TRBJ2-5; CDR3 DNA: TGCGCCAGCAGCCACTCTAGCGGTGAGGAGACCCAGTACTTC; CDR3 protein: CASSHSSGEETQYF
clone size: few; D gene: NA; V gene: TRBV6-2/TRBV6-3; J gene: TRBJ1-5; CDR3 DNA: TGTGCCAGCAGTTACCGATTGGGGGCGAGGGGCAATCAGCCCCAGCATTTT; CDR3 protein: CASSYRLGARGNQPQHF
clone size: NA; D gene: TRBD1; V gene: TRBV7-2; J gene: TRBJ2-7; CDR3 DNA: TGTGCCAGCAGGGACGACAGGGAATCCTACGAGCAGTACTTC; CDR3 protein: CASRDDRESYEQYF
clone size: many; D gene: NA; V gene: TRBV6-2/TRBV6-3; J gene: TRBJ2-1; CDR3 DNA: TGTGCCAGCAGGCAGGGACGTATCAATGAGCAGTTCTTC; CDR3 protein: CASRQGRINEQFF
clone size: many; D gene: NA; V gene: TRBV7-3; J gene: TRBJ2-3; CDR3 DNA: TGTGCCAGCAGCTTAACAAACTATCCCACAGATACGCAGTATTTT; CDR3 protein: CASSLTNYPTDTQYF
clone size: many; D gene: NA; V gene: TRBV27; J gene: TRBJ1-5; CDR3 DNA: TGTGCCAGCAGTCCACGGCCGGACAACCTTCATCAGCCCCAGCATTTT; CDR3 protein: CASSPRPDNLHQPQHF
clone size: few; D gene: NA; V gene: TRBV12-3/TRBV12-4; J gene: TRBJ2-2; CDR3 DNA: TGTGCCAGCAGTTTGGTCAGCGTCACCGGGGAGCTGTTTTTT; CDR3 protein: CASSLVSVTGELFF
clone size: many; D gene: TRBD1; V gene: TRBV11-2; J gene: TRBJ1-2; CDR3 DNA: TGTGCCAGCAGCACCGGACAGGGTGATGGCTACACCTTC; CDR3 protein: CASSTGQGDGYTF
clone size: many; D gene: TRBD2; V gene: TRBV29-1; J gene: TRBJ2-3; CDR3 DNA: TGCAGCGTATCAATAGCGGGGGGGCTTACAGATACGCAGTATTTT; CDR3 protein: CSVSIAGGLTDTQYF
clone size: once; D gene: TRBD1; V gene: TRBV12-3/TRBV12-4; J gene: TRBJ2-7; CDR3 DNA: TGTGCCAGCAGTACTGGACAGGTGGGAGAGCAGTACTTC; CDR3 protein: CASSTGQVGEQYF
clone size: many; D gene: TRBD1; V gene: TRBV6-5; J gene: TRBJ1-1; CDR3 DNA: TGTGCCAGCAGTTACCATACAGGGGTTGAAGCTTTCTTT; CDR3 protein: CASSYHTGVEAFF
clone size: many; D gene: NA; V gene: TRBV7-9; J gene: TRBJ2-1; CDR3 DNA: TGTGCCAGCAGCGCCGACATTAGAAGCTCCTACAATGAGCAGTTCTTC; CDR3 protein: CASSADIRSSYNEQFF
clone size: NA; D gene: TRBD2; V gene: TRBV20-1; J gene: TRBJ2-3; CDR3 DNA: TGCAGTGCTAGTCCGACTAGCGGGAGGATGTCAGATACGCAGTATTTT; CDR3 protein: CSASPTSGRMSDTQYF
clone size: many; D gene: NA; V gene: TRBV20-1; J gene: TRBJ2-5; CDR3 DNA: TGCAGTGCTCAGATAGGGGCCCAAGGGGGAGAGACCCAGTACTTC; CDR3 protein: CSAQIGAQGGETQYF
clone size: few; D gene: NA; V gene: TRBV12-3/TRBV12-4; J gene: TRBJ2-1; CDR3 DNA: TGTGCCAGCAGTTTAGCGTGGAATGAGCAGTTCTTC; CDR3 protein: CASSLAWNEQFF
clone size: many; D gene: NA; V gene: TRBV6-5; J gene: TRBJ1-6; CDR3 DNA: TGTGCCAGCAGTTACTCTAAGGGTGGGAATTCACCCCTCCACTTT; CDR3 protein: CASSYSKGGNSPLHF
clone size: NA; D gene: NA; V gene: TRBV5-1; J gene: TRBJ1-1; CDR3 DNA: TGCGCCAGCAGCCCTCTAGCCCAGGGCGGCACTGAAGCTTTCTTT; CDR3 protein: CASSPLAQGGTEAFF
clone size: NA; D gene: TRBD2; V gene: TRBV7-3; J gene: TRBJ2-5; CDR3 DNA: TGTGCCAGCAGCGGAACTAGCGGCCCGGGAGAGACCCAGTACTTC; CDR3 protein: CASSGTSGPGETQYF
clone size: NA; D gene: NA; V gene: TRBV7-2; J gene: TRBJ2-1; CDR3 DNA: TGTGCCAGCATGAGGGGAGGCAATGAGCAGTTCTTC; CDR3 protein: CASMRGGNEQFF
clone size: many; D gene: NA; V gene: TRBV4-1; J gene: TRBJ2-5; CDR3 DNA: TGCGCCAGCAGCCAACATACCAACCAAGAGACCCAGTACTTC; CDR3 protein: CASSQHTNQETQYF
clone size: NA; D gene: TRBD1; V gene: TRBV4-3; J gene: TRBJ2-7; CDR3 DNA: TGCGCCAGCAGCCAAGGGGGCAGGGGGATCCACGAGCAGTACTTC; CDR3 protein: CASSQGGRGIHEQYF
clone size: NA; D gene: NA; V gene: TRBV20-1; J gene: TRBJ2-5; CDR3 DNA: TGCAGTGCTAGTCCCCGGACCACCCAGTACTTC; CDR3 protein: CSASPRTTQYF
clone size: many; D gene: NA; V gene: TRBV4-3; J gene: TRBJ1-5; CDR3 DNA: TGCGCCAGCAGCCAAGAGCGGGCCTATCAGCCCCAGCATTTT; CDR3 protein: CASSQERAYQPQHF